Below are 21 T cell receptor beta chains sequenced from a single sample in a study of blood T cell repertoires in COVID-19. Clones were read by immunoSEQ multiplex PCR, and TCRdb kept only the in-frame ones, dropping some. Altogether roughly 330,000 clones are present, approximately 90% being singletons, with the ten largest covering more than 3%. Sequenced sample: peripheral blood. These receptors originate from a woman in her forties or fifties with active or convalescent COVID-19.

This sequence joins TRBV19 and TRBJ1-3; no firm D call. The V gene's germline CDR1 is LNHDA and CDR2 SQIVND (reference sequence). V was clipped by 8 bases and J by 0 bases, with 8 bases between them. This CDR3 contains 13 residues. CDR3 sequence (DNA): TGTGCCAGTTCGGGAGGCTCTGGAAACACCATATATTTT. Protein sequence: CASSGGSGNTIYF.

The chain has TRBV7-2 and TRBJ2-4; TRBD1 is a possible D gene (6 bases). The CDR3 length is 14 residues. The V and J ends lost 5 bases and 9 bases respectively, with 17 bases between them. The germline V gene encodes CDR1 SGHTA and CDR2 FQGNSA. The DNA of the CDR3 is TGTGCCAGCAGCCCGCGACAGGTTTTAGGCATTCAGTACTTC. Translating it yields CASSPRQVLGIQYF.

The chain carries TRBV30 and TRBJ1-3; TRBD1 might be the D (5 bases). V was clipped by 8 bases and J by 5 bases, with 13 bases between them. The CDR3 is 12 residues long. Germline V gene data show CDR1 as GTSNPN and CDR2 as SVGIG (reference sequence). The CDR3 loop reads CAAGSTRNTIYF. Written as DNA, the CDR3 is TGTGCCGCAGGGTCTACTAGAAACACCATATATTTT. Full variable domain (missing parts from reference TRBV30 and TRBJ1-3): SQTIHQWPATLVQPVGSPLSLECTVEGTSNPNLYWYRQAAGRGLQLLFYSVGIGQISSEVPQNLSASRPQDRQFILSSKKLLLSDSGFYLCAAGSTRNTIYFGEGSWLTVV.

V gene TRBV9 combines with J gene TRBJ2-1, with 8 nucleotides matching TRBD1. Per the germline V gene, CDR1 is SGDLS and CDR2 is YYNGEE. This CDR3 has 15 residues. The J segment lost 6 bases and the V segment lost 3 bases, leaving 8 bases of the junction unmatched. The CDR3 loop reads CASSGRQGLVNEQFF. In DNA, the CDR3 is TGTGCCAGCAGCGGTAGACAGGGGCTAGTCAATGAGCAGTTCTTC.

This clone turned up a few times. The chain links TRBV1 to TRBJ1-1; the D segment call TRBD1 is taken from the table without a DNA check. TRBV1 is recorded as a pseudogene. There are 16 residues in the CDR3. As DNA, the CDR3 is TGCACCAGCAGCCAAAAAACCGGGACAGCGAACACTGAAGCTTTCTTT. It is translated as CTSSQKTGTANTEAFF.

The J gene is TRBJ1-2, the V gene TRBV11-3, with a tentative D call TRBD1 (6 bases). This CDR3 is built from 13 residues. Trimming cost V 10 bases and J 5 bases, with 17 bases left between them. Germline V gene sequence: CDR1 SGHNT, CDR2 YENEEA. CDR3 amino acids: CANNRGGSYGYTF. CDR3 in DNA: TGTGCCAACAATAGGGGGGGCAGTTATGGCTACACCTTC.

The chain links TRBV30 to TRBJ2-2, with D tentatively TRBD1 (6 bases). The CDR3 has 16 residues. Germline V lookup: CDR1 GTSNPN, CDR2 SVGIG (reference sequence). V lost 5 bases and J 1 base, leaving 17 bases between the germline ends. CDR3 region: CAWRRAQGWNTGELFF. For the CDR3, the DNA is TGTGCCTGGCGTAGGGCACAGGGTTGGAACACCGGGGAGCTGTTTTTT.

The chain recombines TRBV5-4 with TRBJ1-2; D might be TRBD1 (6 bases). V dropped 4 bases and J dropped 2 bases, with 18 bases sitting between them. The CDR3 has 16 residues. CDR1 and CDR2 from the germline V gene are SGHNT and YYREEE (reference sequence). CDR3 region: CASSPPATGLNYGYTF. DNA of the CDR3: TGTGCCAGCAGCCCCCCGGCGACAGGCTTGAACTATGGCTACACCTTC.

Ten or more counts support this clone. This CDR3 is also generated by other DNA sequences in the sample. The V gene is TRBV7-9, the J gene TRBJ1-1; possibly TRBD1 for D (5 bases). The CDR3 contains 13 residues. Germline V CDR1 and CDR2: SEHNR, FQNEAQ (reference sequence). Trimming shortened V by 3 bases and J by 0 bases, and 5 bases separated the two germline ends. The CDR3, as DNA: TGTGCCAGCAGCTTGGACATGAACACTGAAGCTTTCTTT. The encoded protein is CASSLDMNTEAFF. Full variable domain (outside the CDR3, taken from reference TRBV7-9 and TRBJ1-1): DTGVSQNPRHKITKRGQNVTFRCDPISEHNRLYWYRQTLGQGPEFLTYFQNEAQLEKSRLLSDRFSAERPKGSFSTLEIQRTEQGDSAMYLCASSLDMNTEAFFGQGTRLTVV.

The CDR3 sequence is CASIRGLNYGYTF. CDR3 bases: TGTGCCAGCATCCGGGGACTTAACTATGGCTACACCTTC. The chain has TRBV7-2 and TRBJ1-2, with a possible D match to TRBD1 (5 bases). The germline V gene has CDR1 SGHTA and CDR2 FQGNSA. The CDR3 loop spans 13 amino acids. V was trimmed by 7 bases and J by 1 base, leaving 10 bases between them.

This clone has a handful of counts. CDR3 nucleotide sequence: TGTGCCAGCAGCAAAGCCCATCCGACAGGGTCTGAAGAGCAGTACTTC. Protein sequence: CASSKAHPTGSEEQYF. The chain recombines TRBV21-1 with TRBJ2-7; the table's D gene call, TRBD1, was not cross checked with the DNA. TRBV21-1 counts as a pseudogene. The CDR3 consists of 16 residues.

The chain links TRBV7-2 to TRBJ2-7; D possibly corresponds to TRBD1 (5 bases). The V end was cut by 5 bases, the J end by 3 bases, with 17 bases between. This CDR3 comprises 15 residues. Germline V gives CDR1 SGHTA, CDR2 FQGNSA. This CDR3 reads CASSQGRGRVYEQYF. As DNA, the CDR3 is TGTGCCAGCAGCCAGGGAAGGGGAAGGGTCTACGAGCAGTACTTC. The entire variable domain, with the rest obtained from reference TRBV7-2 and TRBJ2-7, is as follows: GAGVSQSPSNKVTEKGKDVELRCDPISGHTALYWYRQSLGQGLEFLIYFQGNSAPDKSGLPSDRFSAERTGGSVSTLTIQRTQQEDSAVYLCASSQGRGRVYEQYFGPGTRLTVT.

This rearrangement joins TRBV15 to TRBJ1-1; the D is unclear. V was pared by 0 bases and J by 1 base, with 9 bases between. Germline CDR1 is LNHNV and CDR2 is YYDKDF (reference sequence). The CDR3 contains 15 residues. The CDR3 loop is CATSRDRRGNTEAFF. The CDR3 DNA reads TGTGCCACCAGCAGAGACAGGCGGGGGAACACTGAAGCTTTCTTT.

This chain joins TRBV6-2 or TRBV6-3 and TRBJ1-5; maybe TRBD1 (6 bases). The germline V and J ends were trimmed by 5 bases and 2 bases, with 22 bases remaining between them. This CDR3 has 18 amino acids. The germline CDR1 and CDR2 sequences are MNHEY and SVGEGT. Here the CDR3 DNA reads TGTGCCAGCAGTACCCTAGGGGGACATATAGTTCGCAATCAGCCCCAGCATTTT. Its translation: CASSTLGGHIVRNQPQHF.

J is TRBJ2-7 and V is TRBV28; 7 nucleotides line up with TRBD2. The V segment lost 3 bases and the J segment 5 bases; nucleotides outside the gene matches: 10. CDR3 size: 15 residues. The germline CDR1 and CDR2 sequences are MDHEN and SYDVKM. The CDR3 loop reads CASSFWGGVIHEQYF. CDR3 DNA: TGTGCCAGCAGTTTCTGGGGAGGGGTCATCCACGAGCAGTACTTC.

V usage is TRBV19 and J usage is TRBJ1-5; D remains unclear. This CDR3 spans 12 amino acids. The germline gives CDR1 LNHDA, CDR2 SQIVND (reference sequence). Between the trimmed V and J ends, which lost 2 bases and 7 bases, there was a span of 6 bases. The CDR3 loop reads CASSILLQPQHF. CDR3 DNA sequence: TGTGCCAGTAGTATACTCTTACAGCCCCAGCATTTT.

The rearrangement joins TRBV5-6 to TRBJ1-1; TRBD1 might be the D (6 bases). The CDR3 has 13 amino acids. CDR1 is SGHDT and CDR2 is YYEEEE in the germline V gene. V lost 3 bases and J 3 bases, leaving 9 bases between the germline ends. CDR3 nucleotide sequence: TGTGCCAGCAGCTCAACAGGGTACACTGAAGCTTTCTTT. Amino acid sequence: CASSSTGYTEAFF.

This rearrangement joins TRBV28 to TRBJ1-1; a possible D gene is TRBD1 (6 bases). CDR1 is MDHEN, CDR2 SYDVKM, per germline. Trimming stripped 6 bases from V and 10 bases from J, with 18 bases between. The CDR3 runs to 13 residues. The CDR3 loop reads CASSPRGPVGAFF. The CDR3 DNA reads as TGTGCCAGCAGCCCCAGGGGCCCAGTGGGAGCTTTCTTT.

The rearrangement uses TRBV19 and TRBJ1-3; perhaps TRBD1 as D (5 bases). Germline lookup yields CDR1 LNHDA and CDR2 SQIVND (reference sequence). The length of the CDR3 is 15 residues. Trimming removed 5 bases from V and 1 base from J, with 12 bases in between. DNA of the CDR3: TGTGCCAGTAGTTTCACAGGATTTTCTGGAAACACCATATATTTT. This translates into CASSFTGFSGNTIYF. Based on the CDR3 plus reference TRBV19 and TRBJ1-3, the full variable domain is DGGITQSPKYLFRKEGQNVTLSCEQNLNHDAMYWYRQDPGQGLRLIYYSQIVNDFQKGDIAEGYSVSREKKESFPLTVTSAQKNPTAFYLCASSFTGFSGNTIYFGEGSWLTVV.

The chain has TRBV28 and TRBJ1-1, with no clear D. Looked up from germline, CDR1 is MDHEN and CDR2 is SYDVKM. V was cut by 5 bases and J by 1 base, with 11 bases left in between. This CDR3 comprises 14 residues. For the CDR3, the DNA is TGTGCCAGCAGTCCCCCACAAAGGAACACTGAAGCTTTCTTT. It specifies CASSPPQRNTEAFF.

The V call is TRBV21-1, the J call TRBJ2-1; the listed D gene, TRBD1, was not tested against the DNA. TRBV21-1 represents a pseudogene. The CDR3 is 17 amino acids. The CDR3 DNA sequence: TGTGCCAGCAACACCCCAATCCGGGACAGGGGCTACAATGAGCAGTTCTTC. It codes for CASNTPIRDRGYNEQFF.